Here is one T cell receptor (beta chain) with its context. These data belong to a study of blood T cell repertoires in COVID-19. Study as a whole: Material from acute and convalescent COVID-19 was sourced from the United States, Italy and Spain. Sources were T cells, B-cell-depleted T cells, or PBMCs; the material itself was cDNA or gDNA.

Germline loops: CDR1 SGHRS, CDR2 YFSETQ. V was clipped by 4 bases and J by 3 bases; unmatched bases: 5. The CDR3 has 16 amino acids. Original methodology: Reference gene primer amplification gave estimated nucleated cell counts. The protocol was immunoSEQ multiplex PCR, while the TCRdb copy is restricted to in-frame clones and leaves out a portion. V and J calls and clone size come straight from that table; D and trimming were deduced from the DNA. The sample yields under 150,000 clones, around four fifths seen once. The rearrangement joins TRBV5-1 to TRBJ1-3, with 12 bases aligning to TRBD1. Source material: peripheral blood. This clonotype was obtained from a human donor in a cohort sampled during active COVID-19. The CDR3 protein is CASSPGQGAGGNTIYF. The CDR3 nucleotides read TGCGCCAGCAGCCCGGGACAGGGGGCTGGTGGAAACACCATATATTTT.